This TCR beta chain stems from a study of T cell responses to AZD1222 COVID-19 vaccine. Study-wide results and caveats: Baseline serostatus was positive in only a handful of AZD1222 recipients. Spike-specific TCR breadth rose after two AZD1222 doses, and depth rose as well.

This clone has only a few counts. Its antigen is not identified. The germline V gene has CDR1 MRHNA and CDR2 SNTAGT. Losses at the gene ends were 2 bases for V and 3 bases for J; bases not matched to a gene: 2. This CDR3 is 15 amino acids long. Data came from immunoSEQ multiplex PCR; TCRdb stores just in-frame clones and leaves some out. The profile shows about 180,000 clones, 90% of them singletons. V and J are TRBV6-4 and TRBJ2-2, with 8 bases that match TRBD2. The source was peripheral blood, collected on day 0 of AZD1222 vaccination. The origin of this receptor is an adult in good health. CDR3 DNA: TGTGCCAGCAGTGACGGAGCGGGGGACACCGGGGAGCTGTTTTTT. It specifies CASSDGAGDTGELFF.